This is a list of T cell receptor beta chains from one sample in a study of OX40 agonist ivuxolimab in advanced cancers. TCRdb's table, derived via immunoSEQ multiplex PCR, lists solely in-frame clones and lacks some. The sample holds tens of thousands of clones, approximately 80% seen once. The sample consisted of CD4+ or CD8+ T cells sorted from blood, taken in a trial of the OX40 agonist ivuxolimab. The source of these receptors is an adult with an advanced solid tumor such as melanoma, head and neck, liver or kidney cancer. CDR3s include the opening cysteine and the closing phenylalanine or tryptophan. Each record gives: V gene, clone size, D gene, J gene, CDR3 DNA, CDR3 protein. A D gene is named only where the DNA matches it firmly. The size field is filled for only some rows; it gives once, few, many or a size class.

v_gene: TRBV4-2; abundance: few; d_gene: -; j_gene: TRBJ1-6; CDR3nt: TGTGCCAGCAGCCATATGGAGACGAGCTCCTATAATTCACCCCTCCACTTT; CDR3aa: CASSHMETSSYNSPLHF
v_gene: TRBV9; abundance: -; d_gene: TRBD1; j_gene: TRBJ2-1; CDR3nt: TGTGCCAGCGGTCCAGGGGGCAGGTCCTACAATGAGCAGTTCTTC; CDR3aa: CASGPGGRSYNEQFF
v_gene: TRBV4-1; abundance: -; d_gene: -; j_gene: TRBJ1-1; CDR3nt: TGCGCCAGCAGCCAAGAGGGGGGGACGGACATGAACACTGAAGCTTTCTTT; CDR3aa: CASSQEGGTDMNTEAFF
v_gene: TRBV7-2; abundance: -; d_gene: TRBD1; j_gene: TRBJ1-2; CDR3nt: TGTGCCAGCAGTCAACCGGGACAGGGCTTGAGCTATGGCTACACCTTC; CDR3aa: CASSQPGQGLSYGYTF
v_gene: TRBV4-2; abundance: -; d_gene: -; j_gene: TRBJ2-7; CDR3nt: TGTGCCAGCAGCCCCATCAGCGGCGAGCAGTACTTC; CDR3aa: CASSPISGEQYF
v_gene: TRBV4-3; abundance: -; d_gene: -; j_gene: TRBJ1-1; CDR3nt: TGCGCCAGCAGCCGCCTCGGGTGGGGAGACACTGAAGCTTTCTTT; CDR3aa: CASSRLGWGDTEAFF
v_gene: TRBV15; abundance: few; d_gene: TRBD2; j_gene: TRBJ2-2; CDR3nt: TGTGCCACCAGCAGAGAGACTAGCCAGGCCGGGGAGCTGTTTTTT; CDR3aa: CATSRETSQAGELFF
v_gene: TRBV7-2; abundance: -; d_gene: -; j_gene: TRBJ2-7; CDR3nt: TGTGCCAGCAGCCCAATAATAGACAGGTATCACGAGCAGTACTTC; CDR3aa: CASSPIIDRYHEQYF
v_gene: TRBV2; abundance: -; d_gene: TRBD1; j_gene: TRBJ2-5; CDR3nt: TGTGCCTCCGGGACAGGGGCCTACCAAGAGACCCAGTACTTC; CDR3aa: CASGTGAYQETQYF
v_gene: TRBV6-1; abundance: -; d_gene: -; j_gene: TRBJ1-5; CDR3nt: TGTGCCAGCACCCGGGACAGCAATCAGCCCCAGCATTTT; CDR3aa: CASTRDSNQPQHF
v_gene: TRBV7-3; abundance: -; d_gene: -; j_gene: TRBJ1-1; CDR3nt: TGTGCCAGCAGCCGAGGAGGGGACACTGAAGCTTTCTTT; CDR3aa: CASSRGGDTEAFF
v_gene: TRBV2; abundance: few; d_gene: -; j_gene: TRBJ1-6; CDR3nt: TGTGCCAGCAGTGAGCGGGAAGCCCGATATTATAATTCACCCCTCCACTTT; CDR3aa: CASSEREARYYNSPLHF
v_gene: TRBV7-3; abundance: -; d_gene: -; j_gene: TRBJ2-1; CDR3nt: TGTGCCAGCAGCTTAATCCCGAGCTCCTACAATGAGCAGTTCTTC; CDR3aa: CASSLIPSSYNEQFF
v_gene: TRBV20-1; abundance: once; d_gene: -; j_gene: TRBJ1-6; CDR3nt: TGCAGTGCGGAGAGAGAGGGGTCCCGGATCTTT; CDR3aa: CSAEREGSRIF
v_gene: TRBV2; abundance: once; d_gene: TRBD1; j_gene: TRBJ2-7; CDR3nt: TGTGCCAGCAGCCCCCCTGCCAGGACAGGGAGGTCCTACGAGCAGTACTTC; CDR3aa: CASSPPARTGRSYEQYF
v_gene: TRBV9; abundance: -; d_gene: -; j_gene: TRBJ1-1; CDR3nt: TGTGCCAGCACCCTACTGTCAGGGGTGAACACTGAAGCTTTCTTT; CDR3aa: CASTLLSGVNTEAFF
v_gene: TRBV4-3; abundance: -; d_gene: -; j_gene: TRBJ2-7; CDR3nt: TGCGCCAGCAGCCAAGAGGGAAGATACGGGTCGGGATACGAGCAGTACTTC; CDR3aa: CASSQEGRYGSGYEQYF
v_gene: TRBV5-5; abundance: medium-sized; d_gene: -; j_gene: TRBJ1-3; CDR3nt: TGTGCCAGCAGACACGACGTAGGGAGCTCTGGAAACACCATATATTTT; CDR3aa: CASRHDVGSSGNTIYF
v_gene: TRBV2; abundance: once; d_gene: TRBD2; j_gene: TRBJ2-3; CDR3nt: TGTGCCAGCAGTGGTCGGGGGGAAGTCACAGATACGCAGTATTTT; CDR3aa: CASSGRGEVTDTQYF
v_gene: TRBV9; abundance: -; d_gene: TRBD1; j_gene: TRBJ1-1; CDR3nt: TGTGCCAGCAGCGCTCGGGACAGGCCGAACGAAGCTTTCTTT; CDR3aa: CASSARDRPNEAFF
v_gene: TRBV2; abundance: -; d_gene: TRBD1; j_gene: TRBJ2-7; CDR3nt: TGTGCCAGCAGTGAAGACGGGACAGCCTACGAGCAGTACTTC; CDR3aa: CASSEDGTAYEQYF
v_gene: TRBV27; abundance: -; d_gene: -; j_gene: TRBJ2-1; CDR3nt: TGTGCCAGCATTCCTTTTCCGGCAGGTACCAATGAGCAGTTCTTC; CDR3aa: CASIPFPAGTNEQFF
v_gene: TRBV13; abundance: few; d_gene: -; j_gene: TRBJ2-3; CDR3nt: TGTGCCAGCAGCATCCACACAGATACGCAGTATTTT; CDR3aa: CASSIHTDTQYF
v_gene: TRBV4-3; abundance: -; d_gene: -; j_gene: TRBJ2-1; CDR3nt: TGCGCCAGCAGCCAAGCCTCTGCGGGGGCCCCGCTTTACAATGAGCAGTTCTTC; CDR3aa: CASSQASAGAPLYNEQFF
v_gene: TRBV2; abundance: -; d_gene: TRBD1; j_gene: TRBJ1-5; CDR3nt: TGTGCCAGCAGGAGACAGGGGGCAGGCAATCAGCCCCAGCATTTT; CDR3aa: CASRRQGAGNQPQHF
v_gene: TRBV25-1; abundance: -; d_gene: -; j_gene: TRBJ2-1; CDR3nt: TGTGCCAGCAGTGCCTGGACAGCCCGCTCCTACAATGAGCAGTTCTTC; CDR3aa: CASSAWTARSYNEQFF
v_gene: TRBV7-2; abundance: -; d_gene: -; j_gene: TRBJ2-7; CDR3nt: TGTGCCAGCAGCTTTGGCACAGCCTCCTACGAGCAGTACTTC; CDR3aa: CASSFGTASYEQYF
v_gene: TRBV5-6; abundance: -; d_gene: -; j_gene: TRBJ1-1; CDR3nt: TGTGCCAGCAGCTGGAATAACGGGGGGAACACTGAAGCTTTCTTT; CDR3aa: CASSWNNGGNTEAFF
v_gene: TRBV7-6; abundance: once; d_gene: TRBD2; j_gene: TRBJ2-5; CDR3nt: TGTGCCAGCAGCAGACCGACTAGCGGGGGGCGCCAAGAGACCCAGTACTTC; CDR3aa: CASSRPTSGGRQETQYF
v_gene: TRBV19; abundance: -; d_gene: -; j_gene: TRBJ2-3; CDR3nt: TGTGCCAGTAGTATAGGGGCACATTCCACAGATACGCAGTATTTT; CDR3aa: CASSIGAHSTDTQYF
v_gene: TRBV6-1; abundance: -; d_gene: TRBD1; j_gene: TRBJ2-2; CDR3nt: TGTGCCAGCAGTGAACTCTGGGACAGTAACACCGGGGAGCTGTTTTTT; CDR3aa: CASSELWDSNTGELFF
v_gene: TRBV6-6; abundance: medium-sized; d_gene: -; j_gene: TRBJ1-5; CDR3nt: TGTGCCAGCAGTTCGACAGTTCAGCCCCAGCATTTT; CDR3aa: CASSSTVQPQHF
v_gene: TRBV27; abundance: -; d_gene: -; j_gene: TRBJ2-3; CDR3nt: TGTGCCAGCAGACATGGAGGGGATACGCAGTATTTT; CDR3aa: CASRHGGDTQYF
v_gene: TRBV9; abundance: -; d_gene: TRBD1; j_gene: TRBJ2-4; CDR3nt: TGTGCCAGCAGCGGACAGGGGGGCATTCAGTACTTC; CDR3aa: CASSGQGGIQYF
v_gene: TRBV19; abundance: once; d_gene: -; j_gene: TRBJ2-1; CDR3nt: TGTGCCAGTAGAACGGGGTCCGCCTACAATGAGCAGTTCTTC; CDR3aa: CASRTGSAYNEQFF
v_gene: TRBV6-5; abundance: -; d_gene: -; j_gene: TRBJ2-1; CDR3nt: TGTGCCAGCAGTTACGGGGGACTTGAGCAGTTCTTC; CDR3aa: CASSYGGLEQFF
v_gene: TRBV27; abundance: -; d_gene: TRBD1; j_gene: TRBJ2-7; CDR3nt: TGTGCCAGCAGTTTATCCGGGGACAGGGGGCGCGAGCAGTACTTC; CDR3aa: CASSLSGDRGREQYF
v_gene: TRBV21-1; abundance: -; d_gene: -; j_gene: TRBJ2-3; CDR3nt: TGTGCCAGCAGCAACCCATGGGAGCGGGGGGGCAGCACAGATACGCAGTATTTT; CDR3aa: CASSNPWERGGSTDTQYF
v_gene: TRBV5-4; abundance: -; d_gene: -; j_gene: TRBJ1-6; CDR3nt: TGTGCCAGCAGCTTCGGGGGGTGGGAGGCTTCACCCCTCCACTTT; CDR3aa: CASSFGGWEASPLHF
v_gene: TRBV2; abundance: -; d_gene: -; j_gene: TRBJ2-7; CDR3nt: TGTGCCAGCTCTAGTTCAGCCTACGAGCAGTACTTC; CDR3aa: CASSSSAYEQYF
v_gene: TRBV27; abundance: -; d_gene: -; j_gene: TRBJ2-7; CDR3nt: TGTGCCAGCAGCAACAACCGTCGGCCAGCCTACGAGCAGTACTTC; CDR3aa: CASSNNRRPAYEQYF
v_gene: TRBV7-9; abundance: -; d_gene: -; j_gene: TRBJ1-1; CDR3nt: TGTGCCAGCAGCGGGGAGGGGAACACTGAAGCTTTCTTT; CDR3aa: CASSGEGNTEAFF
v_gene: TRBV11-2; abundance: -; d_gene: -; j_gene: TRBJ2-5; CDR3nt: TGTGCCAGCAGCCCGGACGCCGTCCGGGAGACCCAGTACTTC; CDR3aa: CASSPDAVRETQYF
v_gene: TRBV27; abundance: -; d_gene: TRBD2; j_gene: TRBJ2-1; CDR3nt: TGTGCCAGCAGCCCCACACTAGCGGGGGCCTACAATGAGCAGTTCTTC; CDR3aa: CASSPTLAGAYNEQFF
v_gene: TRBV6-5; abundance: once; d_gene: -; j_gene: TRBJ2-7; CDR3nt: TGTGCCAGCAGTTACTCTTGGGGGGACTCCTACGAGCAGTACTTC; CDR3aa: CASSYSWGDSYEQYF
v_gene: TRBV15; abundance: -; d_gene: TRBD1; j_gene: TRBJ1-4; CDR3nt: TGTGCCACCAGCAGGGCGACAGGGCCTAATGAAAAACTGTTTTTT; CDR3aa: CATSRATGPNEKLFF
v_gene: TRBV27; abundance: -; d_gene: TRBD1; j_gene: TRBJ1-5; CDR3nt: TGTGCCAGCAGTTTATATGGGACAGGAGGGAGTCAGCCCCAGCATTTT; CDR3aa: CASSLYGTGGSQPQHF
v_gene: TRBV4-2; abundance: -; d_gene: TRBD1; j_gene: TRBJ2-5; CDR3nt: TGTGCCAGCAGCCAAGCCTCAGGGGGTCAAGAGACCCAGTACTTC; CDR3aa: CASSQASGGQETQYF
v_gene: TRBV5-4; abundance: few; d_gene: -; j_gene: TRBJ2-7; CDR3nt: TGTGCCAGCAGCGGGGGGCGGGAGCCACAGACCTTC; CDR3aa: CASSGGREPQTF
v_gene: TRBV6-6; abundance: -; d_gene: -; j_gene: TRBJ2-7; CDR3nt: TGTGCCAGCAGTGGAGTCTACGAGCAGTACTTC; CDR3aa: CASSGVYEQYF
v_gene: TRBV30; abundance: -; d_gene: -; j_gene: TRBJ1-2; CDR3nt: TGTGCCTGGAGTGTACTCAGGGGCTACACCTTC; CDR3aa: CAWSVLRGYTF
v_gene: TRBV29-1; abundance: -; d_gene: TRBD1; j_gene: TRBJ2-2; CDR3nt: TGCAGCGTTGCACTGAGGGGGCGCGAAACCGGGGAGCTGTTTTTT; CDR3aa: CSVALRGRETGELFF
v_gene: TRBV11-2; abundance: -; d_gene: TRBD2; j_gene: TRBJ2-5; CDR3nt: TGTGCCAGCAGCGCAGGACTAGCGGGGGGGCCGAGAGAGACCCAGTACTTC; CDR3aa: CASSAGLAGGPRETQYF